The 21 T cell receptor beta chains given below trace back to one sample, sequenced in a study of T-cell memory formation after mild COVID-19. TCRdb processed the 5' RACE reads anew with MiXCR; each CDR3 protein has one entry. Found here are about 390,000 distinct CDR3 sequences, under 25% of them singletons; the top ten hold approximately 13%. Sequenced input: PBMCs or a T cell subset sorted from them (not recorded which). These receptors came from an adult woman who had mild COVID-19 (a few samples of this study predate the infection). Cell type and time point are not known.

This clonotype was detected a few times. The chain joins TRBV20-1 to TRBJ2-3; unclear D gene. This CDR3 is 12 amino acids long. V was clipped by 1 base and J by 4 bases, with 6 bases between them. Germline V CDR1 and CDR2: DFQATT, SNEGSKA (reference sequence). The DNA of the CDR3 is TGCAGTGCTAGAGCCAGAGCAGATACGCAGTATTTT. Its protein is CSARARADTQYF.

The chain carries TRBV6-1 and TRBJ2-1, with D perhaps matching TRBD1 (6 bases). The V and J ends lost 6 bases and 6 bases respectively, with 15 bases between them. CDR1 is MNHNS, CDR2 SASEGT, per germline. CDR3 length: 14 residues. CDR3 DNA sequence: TGTGCCAGCAGAGCAGGGGTCTCTAGCAATGAGCAGTTCTTC. It codes for CASRAGVSSNEQFF.

This clonotype was detected a few times. The CDR3 nucleotides are TGTGCCAGCAGCTTGGGGGACCACTATGGCTACACCTTC. It translates to CASSLGDHYGYTF. The chain is built from TRBV7-2 and TRBJ1-2; D is possibly TRBD1 (5 bases). This CDR3 region has 13 residues. The germline CDR1 and CDR2 sequences are SGHTA and FQGNSA. The V and J ends lost 3 bases and 3 bases respectively, with 8 bases between them.

This clonotype came up many times. V and J are TRBV6-4 and TRBJ2-2; possibly TRBD1 for D (5 bases). This CDR3 has 13 residues. Trimming took 4 bases from V and 4 from J, leaving 7 bases between them. CDR1 is MRHNA, CDR2 SNTAGT, per germline. The CDR3 DNA sequence: TGTGCCAGCAGTGGACAGTCCACCGGGGAGCTGTTTTTT. This encodes CASSGQSTGELFF.

This clonotype was observed at least ten times. The J gene is TRBJ2-7, the V gene TRBV9, with 9 bases identical to TRBD2. With V trimmed by 0 bases and J by 8 bases, 6 bases remained unmatched. The CDR3 is 14 amino acids. CDR1 SGDLS and CDR2 YYNGEE come from the germline V gene. The CDR3 DNA follows: TGTGCCAGCAGCGTAGAAGCGGGGGGCCCTAAGCAGTACTTC. It yields the protein CASSVEAGGPKQYF.

This clonotype turned up a few times. This chain joins TRBV5-6 and TRBJ2-1; 10 nucleotides line up with TRBD2. The CDR3 has 16 amino acids. The ends lost 1 base at V and 0 bases at J; junction bases unmatched: 1. CDR1 SGHDT and CDR2 YYEEEE come from the germline V gene. The CDR3 bases are TGTGCCAGCAGCTTGACTAGCGGGGTCTCCTACAATGAGCAGTTCTTC. Residues: CASSLTSGVSYNEQFF.

There are many counts of this clonotype. V usage is TRBV6-5 and J usage is TRBJ1-1, with TRBD1 as a possible D gene (5 bases). V was trimmed by 8 bases and J by 1 base, leaving 8 bases between them. The CDR3 has 12 residues. The germline V gene has CDR1 MNHEY and CDR2 SVGAGI. The CDR3 DNA reads TGTGCCAGCGGTACAGGGAACACTGAAGCTTTCTTT. Protein: CASGTGNTEAFF.

This clonotype was counted a single time. This chain joins TRBV5-4 and TRBJ1-3, with D tentatively TRBD1 (5 bases). Germline CDR1 reads SGHNT; CDR2 reads YYREEE (reference sequence). V lost 4 bases to trimming and J lost 0 bases, with 11 bases between them. This CDR3 is built from 15 residues. In DNA, the CDR3 is TGTGCCAGCAGCCCCGGGGGGTTCTCTGGAAACACCATATATTTT. It codes for CASSPGGFSGNTIYF.

This clonotype was seen a few times. The chain links TRBV5-6 to TRBJ2-1; 11 bases are shared with TRBD2. This CDR3 region has 14 residues. Germline V gene data show CDR1 as SGHDT and CDR2 as YYEEEE. V was pared by 1 base and J by 9 bases, with 3 bases of the junction left unmatched. In DNA, the CDR3 is TGTGCCAGCAGCTTGCCTAGCGGGGGGACTGAGCAGTTCTTC. It codes for CASSLPSGGTEQFF.

The chain combines TRBV6-2 or TRBV6-3 with TRBJ2-3; 8 positions agree with TRBD1. Germline assignment: CDR1 MNHEY and CDR2 SVGEGT. Trimming cost V 4 bases and J 2 bases; bases outside gene matches: 5. CDR3 length equals 15 residues. The CDR3: CASSSGQVDTDTQYF. In DNA, the CDR3 is TGTGCCAGCAGTTCGGGACAGGTAGACACAGATACGCAGTATTTT.

This clonotype was found once. The V and J genes are TRBV4-2 and TRBJ1-2, with a possible D match to TRBD1 (5 bases). In germline, CDR1 is LGHNA, CDR2 YNFKEQ. The CDR3 is 18 residues long. V was trimmed by 0 bases and J by 7 bases, leaving 24 bases between them. The CDR3 reads CASSQDNSRGRPDGGYTF. The CDR3 DNA reads TGTGCCAGCAGCCAAGATAACTCGAGGGGCCGGCCGGATGGTGGCTACACCTTC.

The gene calls are TRBV4-3 and TRBJ2-3; D is uncertain. Per the germline V gene, CDR1 is LGHNA and CDR2 is YSLEER. V lost 1 base and J lost 5, with 7 bases in between. The CDR3 totals 13 residues. This chain's CDR3 is CASSQGVVDTQYF. CDR3 bases: TGCGCCAGCAGCCAAGGGGTGGTAGATACGCAGTATTTT.

This clonotype was detected only a few times. This chain joins TRBV5-1 and TRBJ2-1; D could derive from TRBD1 or TRBD2 (5 bases each). The CDR3 extends over 17 amino acids. Trimming removed 2 bases from V and 4 bases from J, with 19 bases in between. The germline V gene has CDR1 SGHRS and CDR2 YFSETQ. The CDR3 DNA reads as TGCGCCAGCAGCTTTCCAGAGGGGACCGTCCGGTACAATGAGCAGTTCTTC. Its translation is CASSFPEGTVRYNEQFF. Using reference TRBV5-1 and TRBJ2-1 for the parts outside the CDR3, the full variable domain is KAGVTQTPRYLIKTRGQQVTLSCSPISGHRSVSWYQQTPGQGLQFLFEYFSETQRNKGNFPGRFSGRQFSNSRSEMNVSTLELGDSALYLCASSFPEGTVRYNEQFFGPGTRLTVL.

The chain recombines TRBV6-2 or TRBV6-3 with TRBJ2-1; 9 positions match TRBD2. In germline, CDR1 is MNHEY, CDR2 SVGEGT. The length of the CDR3 is 17 residues. The trim removed 6 bases at V and 0 bases at J, leaving 9 bases unmatched. The CDR3 nucleotides are TGTGCCAGCAGCCCCCCTAGCGGGATGAGCTCCTACAATGAGCAGTTCTTC. It translates to CASSPPSGMSSYNEQFF.

The rearrangement joins TRBV12-3 or TRBV12-4 to TRBJ2-3; D is perhaps TRBD2 (5 bases). The CDR3 extends over 15 amino acids. V dropped 6 bases and J dropped 5 bases, with 18 bases sitting between them. Written as DNA, the CDR3 is TGTGCCAGCAGGGCCGGGATTCCGACCGGAGATACGCAGTATTTT. This codes for CASRAGIPTGDTQYF.

This clonotype has a handful of counts. V is TRBV2 and J is TRBJ2-3; 9 positions agree with TRBD1. CDR1 and CDR2 (germline): SNHLY, FYNNEI. V lost 5 bases, J lost 3 bases, and 3 bases stayed unmatched. The CDR3 loop spans 14 amino acids. CDR3 sequence: CASSNRGRTDTQYF. CDR3 DNA sequence: TGTGCCAGCAGTAACAGGGGGCGGACAGATACGCAGTATTTT.

The J gene is TRBJ2-7, the V gene TRBV5-1; tentatively, D is TRBD2 (6 bases). The V and J ends lost 0 bases and 4 bases respectively, with 14 bases between them. The CDR3 totals 15 residues. The V gene's germline CDR1 is SGHRS and CDR2 YFSETQ. CDR3 region: CASSLASAGTYEQYF. CDR3 coding DNA: TGCGCCAGCAGCTTGGCCAGCGCGGGAACGTACGAGCAGTACTTC.

This sequence joins TRBV3-1 and TRBJ2-2; TRBD1 is a possible D gene (5 bases). Trimming removed 4 bases at V and 5 bases at J, with 8 bases between. Per the germline V gene, CDR1 is LGHDT and CDR2 is YNNKEL (reference sequence). CDR3 size: 13 residues. The CDR3 sequence is CASSLWTTGELFF. CDR3 DNA: TGTGCCAGCAGCCTTTGGACAACCGGGGAGCTGTTTTTT.

This chain uses TRBV20-1 with TRBJ2-1, with 8 bases lining up with TRBD2. The V segment lost 0 bases and the J segment 3 bases; nucleotides outside the gene matches: 4. This CDR3 contains 15 residues. CDR1 and CDR2 (germline): DFQATT, SNEGSKA (reference sequence). CDR3 loop: CSARDGTRDYNEQFF. The CDR3 nucleotides are TGCAGTGCTAGAGACGGGACTAGAGACTACAATGAGCAGTTCTTC.

This clonotype has more than one count but fewer than ten. This chain connects TRBV16 to TRBJ1-2; 9 positions agree with TRBD1. There are 16 residues in the CDR3. Germline values: CDR1 KGHSY, CDR2 FQNENV. V was clipped by 2 bases and J by 8 bases; unmatched bases: 12. The CDR3 DNA reads TGTGCCAGCAGCCAAGTTGGACAGGGGCACCGGGAAGGCTACACCTTC. Translation gives CASSQVGQGHREGYTF.

The rearrangement joins TRBV20-1 to TRBJ2-5; D is unclear. V was pared by 0 bases and J by 5 bases, with 7 bases between. Looked up from germline, CDR1 is DFQATT and CDR2 is SNEGSKA (reference sequence). CDR3 length equals 12 residues. CDR3 nucleotide sequence: TGCAGTGCTAGAGACACGCCGGAGACCCAGTACTTC. Translating it yields CSARDTPETQYF.